This T cell receptor beta chain was observed in a study of early T cells in non-severe SARS-CoV-2 infection. Study context: RNA in bulk from unsorted whole blood was sequenced, and chains were unpaired. General study findings and limits: Anti-spike CD8 responses were favored by VDJdb matching, which missed private and CD4 specificities.

Unique molecular identifiers were added to individual cDNA molecules. One entry per CDR3 protein, called by TCRdb with MiXCR from the 5' RACE reads. The sample includes about 66,000 distinct CDR3 sequences, less than 20% of them seen just once. This clonotype was seen repeatedly, ten times or more. Its antigen is currently unknown. The clonotype comes from an adult who was a healthcare worker with PCR-confirmed SARS-CoV-2 infection or an uninfected control (not recorded which). Sequencing used whole blood, obtained at baseline.

CDR3 nucleotides: TGCAGCGTTGAAAGACTCCCGAACACTGAAGCTTTCTTT. Translation gives CSVERLPNTEAFF. The chain has TRBV29-1 and TRBJ1-1; D not certain. The CDR3 runs to 13 residues. Trimming shortened V by 2 bases and J by 1 base, and 8 bases separated the two germline ends. CDR1 SQVTM and CDR2 ANQGSEA come from the germline V gene.